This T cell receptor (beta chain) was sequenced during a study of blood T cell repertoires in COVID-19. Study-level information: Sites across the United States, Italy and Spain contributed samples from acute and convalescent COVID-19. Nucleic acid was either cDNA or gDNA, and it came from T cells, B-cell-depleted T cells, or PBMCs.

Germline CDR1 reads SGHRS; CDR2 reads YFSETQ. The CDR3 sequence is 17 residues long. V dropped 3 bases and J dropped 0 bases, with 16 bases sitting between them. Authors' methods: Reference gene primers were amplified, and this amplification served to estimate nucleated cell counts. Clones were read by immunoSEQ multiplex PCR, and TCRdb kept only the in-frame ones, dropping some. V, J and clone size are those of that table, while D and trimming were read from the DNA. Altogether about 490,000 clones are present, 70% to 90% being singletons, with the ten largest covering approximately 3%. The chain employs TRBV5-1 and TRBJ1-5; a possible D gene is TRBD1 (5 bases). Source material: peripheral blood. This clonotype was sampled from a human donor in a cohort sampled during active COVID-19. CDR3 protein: CASSSQPTGISNQPQHF. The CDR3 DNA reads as TGCGCCAGCAGCTCCCAACCCACAGGTATTAGCAATCAGCCCCAGCATTTT.